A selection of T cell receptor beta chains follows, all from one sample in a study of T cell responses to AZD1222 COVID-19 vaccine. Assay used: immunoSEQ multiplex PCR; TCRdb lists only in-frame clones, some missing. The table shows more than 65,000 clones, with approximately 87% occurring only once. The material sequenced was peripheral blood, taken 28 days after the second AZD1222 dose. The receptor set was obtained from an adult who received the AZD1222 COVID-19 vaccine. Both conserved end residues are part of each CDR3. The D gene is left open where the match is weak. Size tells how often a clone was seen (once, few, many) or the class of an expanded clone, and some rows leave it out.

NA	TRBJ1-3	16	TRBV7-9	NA	CASSLGVSSSGNTIYF	TGTGCCAGCAGCTTAGGGGTGTCGAGCTCTGGAAACACCATATATTTT
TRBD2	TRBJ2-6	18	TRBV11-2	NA	CASSPGGVLSSGANVLTF	TGTGCCAGCAGCCCCGGGGGGGTGCTAAGCTCTGGGGCCAACGTCCTGACTTTC
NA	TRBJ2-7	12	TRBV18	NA	CASSPDRYEQYF	TGTGCCAGCTCACCGGACAGATACGAGCAGTACTTC
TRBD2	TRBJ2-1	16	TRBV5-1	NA	CASSLEPTSRVNEQFF	TGCGCCAGCAGCTTGGAACCGACTAGCAGAGTCAATGAGCAGTTCTTC
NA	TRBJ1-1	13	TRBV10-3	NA	CAISKMDSTEAFF	TGTGCCATCAGTAAAATGGACAGCACTGAAGCTTTCTTT
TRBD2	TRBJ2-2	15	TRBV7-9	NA	CASSPLGLVAGELFF	TGTGCCAGCAGCCCCTTGGGACTAGTAGCCGGGGAGCTGTTTTTT
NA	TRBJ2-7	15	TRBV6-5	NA	CASAGDPTGVYEQYF	TGTGCCAGCGCAGGGGACCCGACTGGGGTCTACGAGCAGTACTTC
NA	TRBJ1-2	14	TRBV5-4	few	CASSLVRGLGGYTF	TGTGCCAGCAGCTTGGTTCGGGGTCTTGGAGGCTACACCTTC
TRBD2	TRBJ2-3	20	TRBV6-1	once	CASSGIWTGLEAGGTDTQYF	TGTGCCAGCAGTGGGATTTGGACGGGGCTAGAAGCGGGGGGCACAGATACGCAGTATTTT
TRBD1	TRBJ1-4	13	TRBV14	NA	CASGRQGGEKLFF	TGTGCCAGCGGTCGACAGGGTGGTGAAAAACTGTTTTTT
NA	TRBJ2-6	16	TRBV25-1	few	CASSEGRISGANVLTF	TGTGCCAGCAGTGAAGGTCGGATCTCTGGGGCCAACGTCCTGACTTTC
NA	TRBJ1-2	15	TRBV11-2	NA	CASSQGVLKDYGYTF	TGTGCCAGCAGTCAAGGGGTCCTAAAAGACTATGGCTACACCTTC
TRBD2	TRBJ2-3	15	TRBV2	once	CASSEALGGEGTQYF	TGTGCCAGCAGTGAAGCGCTAGGTGGGGAGGGTACGCAGTATTTT
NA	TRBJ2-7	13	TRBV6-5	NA	CASSPYRRYEQYF	TGTGCCAGCAGTCCATACAGGAGGTACGAGCAGTACTTC